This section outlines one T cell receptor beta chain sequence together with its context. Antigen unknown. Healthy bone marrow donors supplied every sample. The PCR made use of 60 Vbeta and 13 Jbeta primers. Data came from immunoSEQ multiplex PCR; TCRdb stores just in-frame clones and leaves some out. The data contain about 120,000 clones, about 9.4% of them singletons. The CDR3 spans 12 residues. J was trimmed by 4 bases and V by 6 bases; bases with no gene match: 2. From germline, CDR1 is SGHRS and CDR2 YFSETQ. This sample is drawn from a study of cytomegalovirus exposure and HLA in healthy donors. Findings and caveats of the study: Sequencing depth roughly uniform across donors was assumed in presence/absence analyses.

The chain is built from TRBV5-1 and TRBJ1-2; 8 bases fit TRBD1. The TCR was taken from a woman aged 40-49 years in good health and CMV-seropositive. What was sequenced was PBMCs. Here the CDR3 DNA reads TGCGCCAGCACAACAGGGGGCTATGGCTACACCTTC. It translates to CASTTGGYGYTF.